This T cell receptor (beta chain) comes out of a study of blood T cells in healthy people across ages. Losses at the gene ends were 8 bases for V and 8 bases for J; bases not matched to a gene: 3. Germline V lookup: CDR1 MNHEY, CDR2 SMNVEV (reference sequence). This CDR3 contains 12 residues. Together with a sample-barcoded 5' primer, a J-beta primer mix was included in a second PCR lasting roughly 6 to 12 cycles. TCRdb ran MiXCR on the 5' RACE reads and lists one entry per CDR3 protein. The sample includes fewer than 1.5 million distinct CDR3 sequences, roughly 40% of them seen just once. The V and J genes are TRBV27 and TRBJ1-6; TRBD1 aligns across 7 bases. The specimen was blood. This receptor was taken from a young woman in good health. The CDR3 protein is CASGTGDSPLHF. CDR3 DNA sequence: TGTGCCAGCGGCACAGGGGATTCACCCCTCCACTTT.